This T cell receptor (beta chain) is drawn from a study of shared clonotypes between healthy human individuals. Generated by immunoSEQ multiplex PCR, the TCRdb table keeps only in-frame clones and is missing some. The profile covers about 2.1 million clones, with about 93% appearing a single time and more than 1.5% taken by the ten largest. CD45RO-negative, CCR7-positively selected cells formed the naive CD8 fraction, excluding terminally differentiated effector memory CD45RA+ cells. The CDR3 has 16 residues. Germline CDR1 and CDR2: MGHRA and YSYEKL. Trimming pared 0 bases from V and 0 bases from J, leaving 9 bases between.

The specimen was naive CD8+ T cells from PBMCs. The TCR was taken from a man aged 18-30 years in good health. Some clones in this sample may be carry-over from other donors' samples. The chain has TRBV4-1 and TRBJ2-4; no definite D call. CDR3: CASSQDVYLAKNIQYF. In nucleotides, the CDR3 is TGCGCCAGCAGCCAAGATGTGTATCTAGCCAAAAACATTCAGTACTTC.